The clone carrying this T cell receptor beta chain is labeled medium-sized (0.01 to 0.1%). Its antigen remains unknown. At one boundary the junction diverges from the germline segment, which might be a read error. The data were obtained in a study of T cell responses to AZD1222 COVID-19 vaccine. The study's findings and limits: With two AZD1222 doses given, Spike-specific TCR breadth and depth both rose. Nearly half of the spike-specific TCRs reportedly recognize variant regions that carry no mutations. The peak T cell response came first, and repertoires were sampled only after it.

Pooled in the analysis were second doses at about 4 or about 12 weeks. The CDR3 covers 10 residues. CDR1 and CDR2 (germline): SNHLY, FYNNEI. TCRdb keeps only in-frame clones here, not all; method: immunoSEQ multiplex PCR. Among about 81,000 clones listed, under 95% were seen once. The receptor comes from an adult who received the AZD1222 COVID-19 vaccine. The chain employs TRBV2 and TRBJ2-1, with 7 bases lining up with TRBD2. The sequencing here drew on peripheral blood, taken 28 days after the second AZD1222 dose. CDR3 in DNA: TGTGCCAGCGTTGCCGGGACTACCATCTTC. Translation: CASVAGTTIF.